This T cell receptor beta chain was documented in a study of beta chain features in type 1 diabetes (dated by TCRdb to between 2018 and 2020). Looking at the study overall: Mean age, gender distribution, total cell number and subset yield did not differ between patients and healthy donors. A total of 85 million to 110 million sorted cells were examined across all samples, and RNA yield correlated strongly with the number of cells per subset. In the study, TCRB repertoires of sorted circulating CD4+ T cell subsets from recently diagnosed type 1 diabetes patients were compared with those of matched healthy donors. Naive and central memory subsets were obtained from all 28 donors, but regulatory and stem cell-like memory subsets were isolated from only 8 patients and roughly 8 healthy donors. Paper-wide results and their limitations: In all four CD4+ subsets, TCRB CDR3 length was moderately but significantly shorter in type 1 diabetes patients. Shorter templates might be favored by PCR, yet because patient and control samples were amplified and corrected together, any such skew would affect both groups equally. Because small numbers of individuals were included in the HLA sub-analyses, any influence of HLA type on TCRB rearrangement was left unresolved. At VDJ recombination sites, patients with type 1 diabetes made fewer insertions and deleted more nucleotides, a pattern implying thymic rearrangement abnormalities. Because cDNA was sequenced instead of genomic DNA, highly expressing activated cells could be over-represented, though the groups showed no difference in activation or CD3 levels. Naive, central memory and regulatory TCRB repertoires appeared to be more similar among patients than among healthy donors.

A single peripheral blood draw of around 100 mL on average was collected from each donor into heparinised tubes. A BD FACSAria II was used to sort naive, central memory, regulatory and stem cell-like memory CD4+ T cells with a panel that included CD45RO, CCR7, CD25, CD127, CD95 and CD27. All sorted populations exceeded 95% purity. PBMCs were isolated right away by Lymphoprep density gradient centrifugation and were stained directly, without culture. So that batch effects would be minimized, each experiment stained and sorted samples in pairs, pairing one healthy donor with one patient. CDR1 SGHRS and CDR2 YFSETQ are derived from the germline V gene. V is shortened by 5 bases, J by 2 bases, and the region joining them spans 11 bases. Its CDR3 holds 14 amino acids, cysteine through phenylalanine. The kept DNA is CDR3 alone, 42 bases in frame from the first base. All of the isolated RNA was reverse transcribed with the High Capacity cDNA Reverse Transcription Kit, so expressed TCRB transcripts were sequenced. Naive, central memory and regulatory T cell samples underwent deep immunoSEQ sequencing, averaging about 3.57 million total reads per sample. Sorted cells were lysed in RLT buffer, and RNA was extracted using DNase-treated RNeasy Micro or Mini kits according to cell number. Each cell subset was processed on its own to prevent cross-contamination, while patient and healthy donor samples were processed together. TCRB sequences were amplified from cDNA with the immunoSEQ multiplex PCR, producing 87-bp fragments spanning the CDR3 region. The amplicons were sequenced using the Illumina HiSeq platform. Per the source publication's procedure: Synthetic template baselines were used to correct PCR bias computationally, reads within Hamming distance 2 were collapsed, and singletons that could not be merged were discarded. Reads were aligned to IMGT to assign V, D and J genes, CDR3 length, and insertions or deletions at six rearrangement sites. Within each subset, clonotype counts were normalized to sorted cell number, after which true diversity and Gini coefficients were computed with the tcR R package. The overlap coefficient, calculated on TCRB nucleotide sequences, was used to quantify repertoire sharing. Out-of-frame TCRB sequences from naive cells were analyzed as a proxy for the pre-selection repertoire. What TCRdb holds here is the immuneACCESS table cut down to in-frame rearrangements. Part of the clones is not present; checked against another copy, under half of the missing clones reflect an unresolved V gene, and the others are unexplained. V, J and clone size are those of that table, while D and trimming were read from the DNA. This sample lists 200,000 to 250,000 clones; about 10% were detected once. In total, the top ten clones hold around 0.037% of the sample.

This clone appeared a few times. The clone's antigen remains unknown. Per-nucleotide qualities are absent, and no much larger clonotype sits a single base away. The chain is made from TRBV5-1 and TRBJ2-1, with no confidently assigned D gene. Sequenced sample: naive CD4+ T cells from blood. Reading the label with the study, this specimen's cell subset or site is: true naive CD4+ T cells. This receptor was identified in a woman under 30 in good health. The DNA sequence is given as TGCGCCAGCAGTTTCCAGGCAACCTACAATGAGCAGTTCTTC. This encodes CASSFQATYNEQFF.